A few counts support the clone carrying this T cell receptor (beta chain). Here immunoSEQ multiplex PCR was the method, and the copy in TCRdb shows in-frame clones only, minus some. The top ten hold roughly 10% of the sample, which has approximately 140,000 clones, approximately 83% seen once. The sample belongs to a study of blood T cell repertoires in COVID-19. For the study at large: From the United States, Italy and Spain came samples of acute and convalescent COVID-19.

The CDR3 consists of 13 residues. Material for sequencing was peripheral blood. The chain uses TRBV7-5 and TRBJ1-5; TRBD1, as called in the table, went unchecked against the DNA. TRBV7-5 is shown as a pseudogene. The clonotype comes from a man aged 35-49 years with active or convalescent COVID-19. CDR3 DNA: TGTGTCAGAAGCTTAGACAGGGGTCAGCCCCAGCATTTT. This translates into CVRSLDRGQPQHF.